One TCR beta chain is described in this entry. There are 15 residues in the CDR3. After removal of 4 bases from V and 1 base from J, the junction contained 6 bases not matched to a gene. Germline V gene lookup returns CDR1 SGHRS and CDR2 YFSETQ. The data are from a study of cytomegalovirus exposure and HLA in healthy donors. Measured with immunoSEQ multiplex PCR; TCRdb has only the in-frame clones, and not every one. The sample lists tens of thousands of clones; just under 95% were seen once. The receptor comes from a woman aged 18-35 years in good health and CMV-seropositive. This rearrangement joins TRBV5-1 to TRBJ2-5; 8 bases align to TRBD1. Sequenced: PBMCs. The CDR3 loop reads CASSRRTGSQETQYF. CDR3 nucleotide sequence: TGCGCCAGCAGCCGGCGGACAGGGAGCCAAGAGACCCAGTACTTC. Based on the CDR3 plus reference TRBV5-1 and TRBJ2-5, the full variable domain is KAGVTQTPRYLIKTRGQQVTLSCSPISGHRSVSWYQQTPGQGLQFLFEYFSETQRNKGNFPGRFSGRQFSNSRSEMNVSTLELGDSALYLCASSRRTGSQETQYFGPGTRLLVL.